Listed here is a single T cell receptor (beta chain). Its antigen is undetermined. This sample is drawn from a study of cytomegalovirus exposure and HLA in healthy donors. Study summary: A subsequent analysis stated that the 95 to 150 validation repertoires were run on the same platform as the approximately 710 first-cohort repertoires. Study results and caveats: Per published reports, the classifier diagnosed cytomegalovirus status with high specificity and sensitivity. Researchers catalogued 164 TCR beta chains as cytomegalovirus-associated.

The CDR3 is 14 residues long. Germline V lookup: CDR1 MGHDK, CDR2 SYGVNS. The V end was cut by 6 bases, the J end by 2 bases, with 14 bases between. It was the roughly 110-subject validation cohort, separate from the roughly 700-subject first cohort, to which the donors belonged. TCRdb's table, derived via immunoSEQ multiplex PCR, lists solely in-frame clones and lacks some. The sample consists of fewer than 150,000 clones, about 91% of them appearing once. This chain joins TRBV25-1 and TRBJ2-7, with a weak D call TRBD1 (6 bases). The sequencing sample was made of PBMCs. This receptor was obtained from a man aged 18-30 years in good health and CMV-seronegative. CDR3 region: CASRNRVRPYEQYF. CDR3 bases: TGTGCCAGCAGGAACAGGGTCAGACCCTACGAGCAGTACTTC.